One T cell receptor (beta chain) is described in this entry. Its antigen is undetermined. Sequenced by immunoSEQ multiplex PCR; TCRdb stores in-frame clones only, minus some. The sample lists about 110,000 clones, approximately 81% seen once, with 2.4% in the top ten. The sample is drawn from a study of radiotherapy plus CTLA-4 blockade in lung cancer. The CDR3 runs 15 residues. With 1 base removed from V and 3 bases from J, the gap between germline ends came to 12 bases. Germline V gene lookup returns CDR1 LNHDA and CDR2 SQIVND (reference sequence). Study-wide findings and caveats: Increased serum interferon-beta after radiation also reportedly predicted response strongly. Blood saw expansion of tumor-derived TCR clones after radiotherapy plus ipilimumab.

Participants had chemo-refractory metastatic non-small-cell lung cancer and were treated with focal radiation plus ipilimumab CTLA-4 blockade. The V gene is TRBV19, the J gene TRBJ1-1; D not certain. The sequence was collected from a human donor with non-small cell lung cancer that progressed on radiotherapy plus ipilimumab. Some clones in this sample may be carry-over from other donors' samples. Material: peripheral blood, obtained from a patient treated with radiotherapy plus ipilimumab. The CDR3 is CASSIGRVRYTEAFF. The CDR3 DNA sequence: TGTGCCAGTAGTATAGGTCGGGTAAGGTACACTGAAGCTTTCTTT.